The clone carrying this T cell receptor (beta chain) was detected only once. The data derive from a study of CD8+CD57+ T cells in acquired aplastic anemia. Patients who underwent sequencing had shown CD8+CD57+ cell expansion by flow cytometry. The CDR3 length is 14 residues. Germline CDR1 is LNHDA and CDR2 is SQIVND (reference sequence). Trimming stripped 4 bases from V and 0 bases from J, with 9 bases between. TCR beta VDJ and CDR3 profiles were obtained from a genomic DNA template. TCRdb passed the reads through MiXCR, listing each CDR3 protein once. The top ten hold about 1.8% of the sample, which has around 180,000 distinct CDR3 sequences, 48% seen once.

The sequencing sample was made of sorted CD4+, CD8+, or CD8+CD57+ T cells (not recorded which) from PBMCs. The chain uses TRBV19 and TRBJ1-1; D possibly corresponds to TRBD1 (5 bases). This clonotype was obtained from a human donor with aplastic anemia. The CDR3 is CASSKGRMNTEAFF. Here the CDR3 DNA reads TGTGCCAGTAGTAAGGGACGGATGAACACTGAAGCTTTCTTT.